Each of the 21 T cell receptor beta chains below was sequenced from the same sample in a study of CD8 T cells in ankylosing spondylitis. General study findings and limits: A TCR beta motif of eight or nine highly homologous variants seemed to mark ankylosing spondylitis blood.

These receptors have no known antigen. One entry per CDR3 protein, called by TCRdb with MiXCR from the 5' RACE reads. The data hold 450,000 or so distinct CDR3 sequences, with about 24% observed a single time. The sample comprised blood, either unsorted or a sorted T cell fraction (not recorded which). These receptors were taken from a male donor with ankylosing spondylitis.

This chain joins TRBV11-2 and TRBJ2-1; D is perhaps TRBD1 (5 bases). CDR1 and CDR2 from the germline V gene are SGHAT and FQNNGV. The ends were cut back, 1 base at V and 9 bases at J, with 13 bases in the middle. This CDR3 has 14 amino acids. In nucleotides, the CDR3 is TGTGCCAGCAGCTTAGTTGGGGCCCTAAGTGAGCAGTTCTTC. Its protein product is CASSLVGALSEQFF.

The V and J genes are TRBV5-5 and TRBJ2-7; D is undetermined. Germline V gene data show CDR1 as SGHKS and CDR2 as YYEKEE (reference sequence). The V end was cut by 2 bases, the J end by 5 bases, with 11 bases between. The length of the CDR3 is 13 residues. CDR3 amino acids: CASSFEGFDEQYF. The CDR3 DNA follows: TGTGCCAGCAGCTTCGAAGGGTTCGACGAGCAGTACTTC.

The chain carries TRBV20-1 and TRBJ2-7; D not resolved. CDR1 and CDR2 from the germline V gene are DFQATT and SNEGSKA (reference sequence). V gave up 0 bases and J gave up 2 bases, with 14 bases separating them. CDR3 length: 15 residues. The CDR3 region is CSARDPRRHPYEQYF. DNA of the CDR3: TGCAGTGCTAGAGATCCACGAAGGCACCCCTACGAGCAGTACTTC.

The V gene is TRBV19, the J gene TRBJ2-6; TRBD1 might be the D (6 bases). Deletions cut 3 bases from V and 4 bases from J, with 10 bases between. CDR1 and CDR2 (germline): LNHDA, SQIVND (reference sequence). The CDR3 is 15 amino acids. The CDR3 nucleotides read TGTGCCAGTAGTATCCAGGGGACCGGGGCCAACGTCCTGACTTTC. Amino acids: CASSIQGTGANVLTF.

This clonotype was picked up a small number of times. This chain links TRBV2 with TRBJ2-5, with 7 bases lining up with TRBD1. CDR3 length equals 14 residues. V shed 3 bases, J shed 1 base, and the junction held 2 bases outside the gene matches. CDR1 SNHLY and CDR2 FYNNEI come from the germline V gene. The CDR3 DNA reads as TGTGCCAGCAGTGACCAGGGGGTCCAAGAGACCCAGTACTTC. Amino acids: CASSDQGVQETQYF.

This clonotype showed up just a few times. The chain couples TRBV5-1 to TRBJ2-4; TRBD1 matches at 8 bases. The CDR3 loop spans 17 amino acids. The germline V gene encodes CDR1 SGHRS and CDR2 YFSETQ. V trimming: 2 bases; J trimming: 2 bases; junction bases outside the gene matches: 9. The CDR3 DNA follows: TGCGCCAGCAGCTTAGGAGGGACAGGTCGGCCCAAAAACATTCAGTACTTC. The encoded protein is CASSLGGTGRPKNIQYF.

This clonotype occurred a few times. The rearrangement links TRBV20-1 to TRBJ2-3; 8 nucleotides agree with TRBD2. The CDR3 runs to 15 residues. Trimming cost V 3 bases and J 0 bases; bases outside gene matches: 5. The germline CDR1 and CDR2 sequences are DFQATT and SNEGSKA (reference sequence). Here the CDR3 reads CSASTREVSTDTQYF. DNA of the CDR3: TGCAGTGCTAGTACGCGGGAGGTTAGCACAGATACGCAGTATTTT.

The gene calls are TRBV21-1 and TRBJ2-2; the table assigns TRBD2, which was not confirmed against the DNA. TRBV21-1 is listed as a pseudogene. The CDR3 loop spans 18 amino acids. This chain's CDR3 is CASSGPLAGGPNTGELFF. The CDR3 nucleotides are TGTGCCAGCAGCGGACCTCTAGCGGGAGGGCCTAACACCGGGGAGCTGTTTTTT.

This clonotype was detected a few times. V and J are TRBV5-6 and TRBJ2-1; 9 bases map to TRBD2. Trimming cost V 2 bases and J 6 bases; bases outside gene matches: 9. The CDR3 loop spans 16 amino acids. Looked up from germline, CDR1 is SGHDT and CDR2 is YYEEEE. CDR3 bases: TGTGCCAGCAGCTTCGAGTTAGCGGGAGTGGCCAATGAGCAGTTCTTC. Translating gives CASSFELAGVANEQFF.

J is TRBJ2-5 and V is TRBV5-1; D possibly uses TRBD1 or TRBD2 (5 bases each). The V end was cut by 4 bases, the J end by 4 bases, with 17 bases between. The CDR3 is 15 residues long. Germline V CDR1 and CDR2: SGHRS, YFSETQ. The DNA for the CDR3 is TGCGCCAGCAGCGCCACGAGGGGATTTAGAGAGACCCAGTACTTC. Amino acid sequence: CASSATRGFRETQYF.

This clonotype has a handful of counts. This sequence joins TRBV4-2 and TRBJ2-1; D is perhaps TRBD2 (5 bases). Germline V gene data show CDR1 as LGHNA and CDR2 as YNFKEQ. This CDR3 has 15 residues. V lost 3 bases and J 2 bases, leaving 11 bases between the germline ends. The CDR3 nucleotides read TGTGCCAGCAGCCAGGGAGAAGGAGCCTACAATGAGCAGTTCTTC. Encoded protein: CASSQGEGAYNEQFF.

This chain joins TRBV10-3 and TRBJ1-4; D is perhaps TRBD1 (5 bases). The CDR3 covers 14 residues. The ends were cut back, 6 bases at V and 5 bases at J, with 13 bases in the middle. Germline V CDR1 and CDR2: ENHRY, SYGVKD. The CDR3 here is CAISNHQGNEKLFF. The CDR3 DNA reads TGTGCCATCAGCAACCACCAGGGAAATGAAAAACTGTTTTTT.

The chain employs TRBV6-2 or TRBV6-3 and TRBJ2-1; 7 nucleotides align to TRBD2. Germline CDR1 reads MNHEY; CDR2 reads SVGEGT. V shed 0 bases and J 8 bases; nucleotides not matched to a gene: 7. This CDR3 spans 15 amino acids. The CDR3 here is CASSYSAGESDEQFF. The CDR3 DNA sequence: TGTGCCAGCAGTTACTCCGCGGGAGAATCGGATGAGCAGTTCTTC.

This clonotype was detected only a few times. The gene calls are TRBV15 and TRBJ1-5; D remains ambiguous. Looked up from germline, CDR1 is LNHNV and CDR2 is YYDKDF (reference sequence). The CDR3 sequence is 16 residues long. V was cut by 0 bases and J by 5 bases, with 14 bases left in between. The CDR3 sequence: CATSRDKGGGHQPQHF. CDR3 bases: TGTGCCACCAGCAGAGATAAGGGAGGAGGCCATCAGCCCCAGCATTTT.

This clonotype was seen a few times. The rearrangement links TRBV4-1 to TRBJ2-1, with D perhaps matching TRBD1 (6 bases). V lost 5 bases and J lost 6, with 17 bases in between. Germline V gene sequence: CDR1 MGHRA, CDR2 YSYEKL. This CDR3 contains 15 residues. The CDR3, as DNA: TGCGCCAGCAGCATGGGGGCCGTGCATGGCAATGAGCAGTTCTTC. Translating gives CASSMGAVHGNEQFF.

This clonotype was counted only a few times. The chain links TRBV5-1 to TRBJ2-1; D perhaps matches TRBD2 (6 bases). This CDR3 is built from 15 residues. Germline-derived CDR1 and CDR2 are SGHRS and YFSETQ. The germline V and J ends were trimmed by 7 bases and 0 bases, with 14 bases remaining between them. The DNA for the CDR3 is TGCGCCAGCTCAGAAGGAGGGATCTCCTACAATGAGCAGTTCTTC. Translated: CASSEGGISYNEQFF.

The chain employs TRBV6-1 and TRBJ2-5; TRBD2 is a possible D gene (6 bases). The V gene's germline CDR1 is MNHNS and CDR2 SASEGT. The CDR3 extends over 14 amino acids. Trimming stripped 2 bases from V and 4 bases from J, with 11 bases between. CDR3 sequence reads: CASSEIFGRETQYF. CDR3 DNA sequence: TGTGCCAGCAGTGAAATTTTCGGGAGAGAGACCCAGTACTTC.

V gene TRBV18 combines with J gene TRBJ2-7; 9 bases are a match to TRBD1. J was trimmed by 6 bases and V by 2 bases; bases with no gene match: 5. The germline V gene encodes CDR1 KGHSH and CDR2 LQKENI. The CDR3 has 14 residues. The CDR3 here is CASSPTGTGSEQYF. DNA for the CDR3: TGTGCCAGCTCACCAACCGGGACAGGGAGCGAGCAGTACTTC. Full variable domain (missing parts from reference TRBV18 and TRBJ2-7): NAGVMQNPRHLVRRRGQEARLRCSPMKGHSHVYWYRQLPEEGLKFMVYLQKENIIDESGMPKERFSAEFPKEGPSILRIQQVVRGDSAAYFCASSPTGTGSEQYFGPGTRLTVT.

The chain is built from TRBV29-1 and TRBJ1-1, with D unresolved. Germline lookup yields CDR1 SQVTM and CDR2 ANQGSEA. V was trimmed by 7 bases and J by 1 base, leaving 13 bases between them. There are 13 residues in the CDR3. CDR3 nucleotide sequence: TGCAGCGCCGAAGAGGGTACGAACACTGAAGCTTTCTTT. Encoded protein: CSAEEGTNTEAFF.

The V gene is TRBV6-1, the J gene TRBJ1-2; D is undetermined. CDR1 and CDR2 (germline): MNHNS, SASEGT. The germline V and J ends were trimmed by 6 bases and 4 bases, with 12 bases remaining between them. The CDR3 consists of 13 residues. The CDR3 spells CASSTTGVYGYTF. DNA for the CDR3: TGTGCCAGCAGCACTACCGGGGTCTATGGCTACACCTTC.

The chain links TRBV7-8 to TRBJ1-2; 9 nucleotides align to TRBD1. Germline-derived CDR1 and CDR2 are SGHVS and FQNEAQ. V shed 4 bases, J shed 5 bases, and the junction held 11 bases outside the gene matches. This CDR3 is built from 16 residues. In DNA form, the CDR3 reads TGTGCCAGCAGCTCGGGGGGGAGACAGGGGGGTTATGGCTACACCTTC. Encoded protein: CASSSGGRQGGYGYTF.